Included here is one T cell receptor (beta chain) sequence, with context. Here immunoSEQ multiplex PCR was the method, and the copy in TCRdb shows in-frame clones only, minus some. This repertoire shows about 25,000 clones, roughly 90% found once; its top ten account for 9.4%. There are 15 residues in the CDR3. The germline gives CDR1 MNHEY, CDR2 SMNVEV (reference sequence). Losses at the gene ends were 6 bases for V and 7 bases for J; bases not matched to a gene: 12. The entry originates in a study of T cell changes during pregnancy in multiple sclerosis. This rearrangement joins TRBV27 to TRBJ2-7; TRBD1 matches 10 bases. The receptor was derived from a female donor in good health, enrolled as a control in a pregnancy study. Sequenced here: CD8+ T cells from peripheral blood mononuclear cells, sampled in the third trimester of pregnancy. This CDR3 reads CASSPWGTGVEEQYF. For the CDR3, the DNA is TGTGCCAGCAGCCCCTGGGGGACAGGGGTCGAAGAGCAGTACTTC.